The 5 T cell receptor beta chains listed next were all sequenced from one sample in a study of CD8+CD57+ T cells in acquired aplastic anemia. Profiling that covered TCR beta VDJ and CDR3 relied on genomic DNA as its template. TCRdb called the reads again in MiXCR, with one record for every CDR3 protein. The sample lists 250,000 or so distinct CDR3 sequences; 40% to 50% were seen once. For sequencing, patients were chosen who had shown expansion of CD8+CD57+ cells by flow cytometry. The sample was sorted CD4+, CD8+, or CD8+CD57+ T cells (not recorded which) from PBMCs. The receptors were sampled from a human donor with aplastic anemia.

The chain joins TRBV24-1 to TRBJ2-3; 7 positions match TRBD1. The V and J ends lost 7 bases and 3 bases, in that order; junction bases with no gene match: 3. In germline, CDR1 is KGHDR, CDR2 SFDVKD. The CDR3 consists of 13 residues. The CDR3 spells CATRKTGTDTQYF. For the CDR3, the DNA is TGTGCCACCAGGAAGACAGGGACAGATACGCAGTATTTT.

The chain recombines TRBV20-1 with TRBJ1-6; 8 bases map to TRBD1. This CDR3 has 17 amino acids. CDR1 and CDR2 from the germline V gene are DFQATT and SNEGSKA (reference sequence). V lost 0 bases, J lost 11 bases, and 15 bases stayed unmatched. CDR3: CSARDPDRDGIATPLHF. In DNA, the CDR3 is TGCAGTGCTAGAGATCCGGACAGGGACGGAATAGCGACACCCCTCCACTTT.

The rearrangement joins TRBV25-1 to TRBJ2-1; 8 positions agree with TRBD1. This CDR3 contains 16 residues. V dropped 1 base and J dropped 4; count of bases not matched to a gene: 6. Per the germline V gene, CDR1 is MGHDK and CDR2 is SYGVNS. CDR3 nucleotide sequence: TGTGCCAGCAGTGAATCGACAGGGGCCGTATACAATGAGCAGTTCTTC. This gives the protein CASSESTGAVYNEQFF.

Details on this clonotype: The conserved final phenylalanine or tryptophan is absent from the CDR3, which likely points to a read error. The V call is TRBV5-8, the J call TRBJ1-2; D unresolved. CDR3 size: 12 residues. Germline lookup yields CDR1 SGHTS and CDR2 YDEGEE. Trimming pared 4 bases from V and 0 bases from J, leaving 4 bases between. CDR3 amino acids: CASSRANYGYTL. The DNA for the CDR3 is TGTGCCAGCAGCCGAGCTAACTATGGCTACACCCTC.

V gene TRBV11-2 combines with J gene TRBJ2-5; 8 bases agree with TRBD1. V gave up 5 bases and J gave up 6 bases; unmatched junction bases: 8. This CDR3 contains 14 residues. CDR1 and CDR2 (germline): SGHAT, FQNNGV. The CDR3 spells CASSTPRQGQTQYF. The CDR3 DNA reads as TGTGCCAGCAGCACACCAAGACAGGGGCAGACCCAGTACTTC.